The T cell receptor (beta chain) under discussion was sequenced for a study of cytomegalovirus exposure and HLA in healthy donors. Germline CDR1 SGDLS, CDR2 YYNGEE. This CDR3 spans 19 amino acids. V shed 3 bases, J shed 7 bases, and the junction held 14 bases outside the gene matches. As for this clone: Its target is unknown.

Whole-study results and caveats: Cytomegalovirus-associated status was assigned to 150 to 200 TCR beta chains. Analysis performed later found around 15,000 TCR beta sequences associated with HLA alleles at 0.05 false discovery rate.

The donors (healthy individuals) were bone marrow donors. The PCR used 60 Vbeta and 13 Jbeta primers. Here immunoSEQ multiplex PCR was the method, and the copy in TCRdb shows in-frame clones only, minus some. The sample shows 80,000 to 100,000 clones, and 3% to 4% sits with its ten largest clones. The chain links TRBV9 to TRBJ2-3, with 16 bases identical to TRBD2. The TCR sequence derives from a woman in her 30s in good health and CMV-seronegative. Material: PBMCs. The CDR3 nucleotides read TGTGCCAGCAGCGGCGACCCAGGGACTAGCGGGAGGGCGGCATATACGCAGTATTTT. Its protein is CASSGDPGTSGRAAYTQYF.